This T cell receptor beta chain appears in the sequencing data of a study of blood T cell repertoires in COVID-19. The protocol was immunoSEQ multiplex PCR, while the TCRdb copy is restricted to in-frame clones and leaves out a portion. Of a few hundred thousand clones listed, 75% to 90% are singletons. This clone has just a few counts. The V gene's germline CDR1 is LNHDA and CDR2 SQIVND (reference sequence). V shed 9 bases and J 5 bases; nucleotides not matched to a gene: 7. This CDR3 comprises 13 residues. This clonotype was sampled from a man in his forties who had recovered from COVID-19. The sample taken for sequencing was PBMCs or T cells enriched from blood (not recorded which). The chain recombines TRBV19 with TRBJ1-5; 7 bases agree with TRBD1. CDR3 amino acids: CASSDRRDQPQHF. CDR3 nucleotide sequence: TGTGCCAGCTCGGACAGGCGAGATCAGCCCCAGCATTTT.